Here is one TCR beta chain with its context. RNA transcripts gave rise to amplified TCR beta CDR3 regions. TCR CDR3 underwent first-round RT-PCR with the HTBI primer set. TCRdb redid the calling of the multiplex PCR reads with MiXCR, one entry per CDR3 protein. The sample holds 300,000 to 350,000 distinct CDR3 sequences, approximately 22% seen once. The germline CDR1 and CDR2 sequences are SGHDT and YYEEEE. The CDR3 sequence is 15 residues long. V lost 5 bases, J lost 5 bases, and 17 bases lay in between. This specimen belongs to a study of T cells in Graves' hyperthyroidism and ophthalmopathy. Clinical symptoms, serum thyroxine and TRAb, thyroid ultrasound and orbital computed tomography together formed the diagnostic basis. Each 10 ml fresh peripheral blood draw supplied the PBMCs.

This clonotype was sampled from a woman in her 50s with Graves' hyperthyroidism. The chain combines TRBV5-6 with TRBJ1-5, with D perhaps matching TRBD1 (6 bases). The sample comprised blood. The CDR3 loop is CASSRGGLRDQPQHF. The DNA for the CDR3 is TGTGCCAGCAGTAGGGGGGGCCTGCGCGATCAGCCCCAGCATTTT.